This T cell receptor (beta chain) was identified in a study of PD-L1 blockade in urothelial cancer. Whole-study context: Patients commenced intravenous atezolizumab, 1,200 mg every 3 weeks, in about 2014. Prior chemotherapy regimens per patient numbered 0 to 3. Blood analyses occurred 3 weeks (second dose) and 6 weeks post treatment start.

Spike-ins of synthetic TCR analog templates went into each PCR. Sequenced by immunoSEQ multiplex PCR; TCRdb stores in-frame clones only, minus some. This sample has about 72,000 clones, with about nine tenths found just once. The V and J ends lost 4 bases and 5 bases, in that order; junction bases with no gene match: 8. The CDR3 spans 14 residues. Germline CDR1 reads SGHDT; CDR2 reads YYEEEE. In its sample, this clone was seen once. Time point: pretreatment peripheral blood. The TCR sequence derives from a man between 65 and 80 years old with urothelial cancer. V gene TRBV5-6 combines with J gene TRBJ2-7, with 8 bases identical to TRBD2. The starting material was PBMCs, obtained around atezolizumab (anti-PD-L1) treatment. CDR3 sequence (DNA): TGTGCCAGCAGCCCGACGGGGACTAGGCACGAGCAGTACTTC. This encodes CASSPTGTRHEQYF.